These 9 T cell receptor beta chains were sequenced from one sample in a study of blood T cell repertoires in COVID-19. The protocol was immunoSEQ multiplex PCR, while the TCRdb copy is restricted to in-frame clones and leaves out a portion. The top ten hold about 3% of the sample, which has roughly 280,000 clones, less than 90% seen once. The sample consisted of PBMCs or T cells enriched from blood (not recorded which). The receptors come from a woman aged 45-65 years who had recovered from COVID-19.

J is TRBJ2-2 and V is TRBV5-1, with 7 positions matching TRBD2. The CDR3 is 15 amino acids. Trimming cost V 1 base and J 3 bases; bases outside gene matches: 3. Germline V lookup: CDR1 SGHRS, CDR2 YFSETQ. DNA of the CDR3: TGCGCCAGCAGCTTGTCGGGAGGATACACCGGGGAGCTGTTTTTT. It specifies CASSLSGGYTGELFF.

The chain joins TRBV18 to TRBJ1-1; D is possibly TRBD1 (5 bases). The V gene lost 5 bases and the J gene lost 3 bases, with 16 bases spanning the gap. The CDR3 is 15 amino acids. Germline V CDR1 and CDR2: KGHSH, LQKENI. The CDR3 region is CASSRAGSWDTEAFF. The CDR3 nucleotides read TGTGCCAGCTCAAGGGCAGGGTCGTGGGACACTGAAGCTTTCTTT.

The CDR3 DNA is TGTGCCAGCAGTTACCGGGACAGTCTTAACACCGGGGAGCTGTTTTTT. Translating it yields CASSYRDSLNTGELFF. The V gene is TRBV6-2 or TRBV6-3, the J gene TRBJ2-2; 7 nucleotides align to TRBD1. After removal of 2 bases from V and 2 bases from J, the junction contained 5 bases not matched to a gene. There are 16 residues in the CDR3. Germline CDR1 is MNHEY and CDR2 is SVGEGT.

CDR3 in amino acids: CASSIIGQGGHNEQFF. In DNA form, the CDR3 reads TGTGCCAGTAGTATAATTGGGCAGGGTGGGCACAATGAGCAGTTCTTC. This chain joins TRBV19 and TRBJ2-1, with D perhaps matching TRBD1 (5 bases). In germline, CDR1 is LNHDA, CDR2 SQIVND (reference sequence). The CDR3 length is 16 residues. The V end was cut by 2 bases, the J end by 5 bases, with 16 bases between.

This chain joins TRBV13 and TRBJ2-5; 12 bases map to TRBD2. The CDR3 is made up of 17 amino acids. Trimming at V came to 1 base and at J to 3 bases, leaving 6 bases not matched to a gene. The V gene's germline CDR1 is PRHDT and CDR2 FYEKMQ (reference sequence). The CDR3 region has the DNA TGTGCCAGCAGCTTAGTTGGACTAGCGGGAATTGAAGAGACCCAGTACTTC. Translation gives CASSLVGLAGIEETQYF.

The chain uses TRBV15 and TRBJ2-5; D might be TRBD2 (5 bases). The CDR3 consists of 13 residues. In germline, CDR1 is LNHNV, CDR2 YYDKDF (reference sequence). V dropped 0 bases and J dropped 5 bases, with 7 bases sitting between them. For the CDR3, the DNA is TGTGCCACCAGCAGAGATAGGGAGGAGACCCAGTACTTC. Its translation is CATSRDREETQYF.

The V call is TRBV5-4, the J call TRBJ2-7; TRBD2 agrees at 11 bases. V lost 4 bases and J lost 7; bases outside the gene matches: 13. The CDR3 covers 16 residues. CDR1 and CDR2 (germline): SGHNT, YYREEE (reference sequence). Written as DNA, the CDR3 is TGTGCCAGCAGCACTGGGACTAGCGGATTCACTAGTGAGCAGTACTTC. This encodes CASSTGTSGFTSEQYF.

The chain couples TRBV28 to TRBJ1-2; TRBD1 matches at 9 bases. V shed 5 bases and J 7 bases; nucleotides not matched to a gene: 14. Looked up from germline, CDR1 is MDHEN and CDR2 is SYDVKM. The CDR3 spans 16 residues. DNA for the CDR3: TGTGCCAGCAGTCCGAGGACAGGGGAAGGGTTTCGTGGCTACACCTTC. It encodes CASSPRTGEGFRGYTF.

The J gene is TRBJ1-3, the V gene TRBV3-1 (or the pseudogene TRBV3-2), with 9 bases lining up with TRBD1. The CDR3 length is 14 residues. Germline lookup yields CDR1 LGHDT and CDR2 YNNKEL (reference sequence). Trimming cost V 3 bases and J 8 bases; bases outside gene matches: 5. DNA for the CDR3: TGTGCCAGCAGCCAGAAGGGACAGGGTGACACCATATATTTT. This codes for CASSQKGQGDTIYF.